The TCR beta chain under discussion was sequenced for a study of blood T cells in healthy people across ages. Study conclusions and caveats: A strong correlation between TCR beta diversity and naive T cell percentage was seen. With age, beta diversity per million T cells declined roughly linearly, significantly by approximately 41.

The V gene end was trimmed by 5 bases and the J gene end by 4 bases; junction bases not matched to a gene: 4. This CDR3 is built from 13 residues. Germline CDR1 reads DFQATT; CDR2 reads SNEGSKA (reference sequence). A J-beta primer mix and a sample-barcoded 5' primer were used in a second PCR of roughly 6 to 12 cycles. TCRdb re-called the 5' RACE reads with MiXCR, one entry per CDR3 protein. The table lists 1.6 million or so distinct CDR3 sequences, 30% to 35% of them singletons, with about 10% in the top ten. Concerning this clonotype: What it recognizes is unknown.

Specimen: blood. V and J are TRBV20-1 and TRBJ1-1, with 10 bases that match TRBD1. The clonotype originates from a woman under 40 in good health. CDR3 nucleotide sequence: TGCAGTGCTCCGGGACAGGGGATCACTGAAGCTTTCTTT. It is translated as CSAPGQGITEAFF.